These 32 T cell receptor beta chains came from one sample sequenced in a study of shared clonotypes between healthy human individuals. Profiling relied on immunoSEQ multiplex PCR, and the TCRdb table lists in-frame clones only, not all of them. The data hold around 1.9 million clones, with approximately 94% observed a single time. Naive CD8 cells were CD45RO-negative, positively selected for CCR7, excluding terminally differentiated effector memory CD45RA+ cells. The sequencing sample was made of naive CD8+ T cells from PBMCs. The source of these receptors is a man aged 18 to 30 in good health. Some clones in this sample may be carry-over from other donors' samples.

The chain carries TRBV7-6 and TRBJ2-1; 15 nucleotides align to TRBD2. CDR3 length: 17 amino acids. V shed 5 bases and J 2 bases; nucleotides not matched to a gene: 4. Germline V lookup: CDR1 SGHVS, CDR2 FNYEAQ. This CDR3 is CASSRTSGRAPYNEQFF. The CDR3 DNA is TGTGCCAGCAGCCGGACTAGCGGGAGGGCCCCCTACAATGAGCAGTTCTTC.

On this clone: The identical CDR3 is also encoded by other nucleotide sequences in the sample. The chain couples TRBV6-5 to TRBJ2-7, with D uncertain. CDR1 is MNHEY and CDR2 is SVGAGI in the germline V gene. The CDR3 is made up of 14 amino acids. V lost 2 bases, J lost 0 bases, and 8 bases lay in between. DNA for the CDR3: TGTGCCAGCAGTTACGGCAGCGACTCCTACGAGCAGTACTTC. Protein product: CASSYGSDSYEQYF.

For this clone: The sample has other DNA sequences that encode this CDR3 too. The chain joins TRBV9 to TRBJ1-2, with TRBD1 matching 8 bases. V was pared by 0 bases and J by 2 bases, with 0 bases of the junction left unmatched. From germline, CDR1 is SGDLS and CDR2 YYNGEE. This CDR3 contains 14 residues. CDR3 sequence: CASSVGDRNYGYTF. The CDR3 DNA is TGTGCCAGCAGCGTAGGGGACAGGAACTATGGCTACACCTTC.

A single count supports this clone. Other DNA sequences in this specimen translate into the identical CDR3. CDR3 region: CASSLGQGRSYEQYF. CDR3 in DNA: TGTGCCAGCAGTTTAGGACAGGGACGTTCCTACGAGCAGTACTTC. This chain uses TRBV27 with TRBJ2-7, with TRBD1 matching 8 bases. The ends lost 2 bases at V and 1 base at J; junction bases unmatched: 4. The CDR3 has 15 residues. Looked up from germline, CDR1 is MNHEY and CDR2 is SMNVEV (reference sequence).

The J gene is TRBJ2-3, the V gene TRBV27; TRBD2 matches at 7 bases. The J segment lost 8 bases and the V segment lost 1 base, leaving 15 bases of the junction unmatched. Germline lookup yields CDR1 MNHEY and CDR2 SMNVEV (reference sequence). CDR3 length: 17 residues. CDR3 sequence: CASSLYPAGEGGGTQYF. The CDR3 DNA sequence: TGTGCCAGCAGTTTATACCCCGCGGGGGAGGGAGGTGGTACGCAGTATTTT.

This rearrangement joins TRBV27 to TRBJ2-1; D gene ambiguous. The germline V gene encodes CDR1 MNHEY and CDR2 SMNVEV (reference sequence). The CDR3 consists of 14 residues. Trimming shortened V by 6 bases and J by 13 bases, and 22 bases separated the two germline ends. The CDR3 is CASSERTPGLEQFF. The CDR3, as DNA: TGTGCCAGCAGCGAGCGTACGCCCGGCCTTGAACAGTTCTTC.

This clone was detected only once. V usage is TRBV4-1 and J usage is TRBJ2-7, with D uncertain. Germline CDR1 MGHRA, CDR2 YSYEKL. V lost 1 base and J 5 bases, leaving 9 bases between the germline ends. The CDR3 runs to 13 residues. Here the CDR3 reads CASSQVATHEQYF. CDR3 DNA: TGCGCCAGCAGCCAAGTAGCTACGCACGAGCAGTACTTC.

This rearrangement joins TRBV19 to TRBJ1-1; D is unclear. Germline V lookup: CDR1 LNHDA, CDR2 SQIVND (reference sequence). This CDR3 contains 13 residues. V was trimmed by 4 bases and J by 5 bases, leaving 11 bases between them. The CDR3, as DNA: TGTGCCAGTAGTAGGGTTGCCGGGACTGAAGCTTTCTTT. Translated: CASSRVAGTEAFF.

The rearrangement links TRBV19 to TRBJ1-1; D gene uncertain. Looked up from germline, CDR1 is LNHDA and CDR2 is SQIVND (reference sequence). Trimming took 3 bases from V and 1 from J, leaving 9 bases between them. The CDR3 loop spans 14 amino acids. CDR3 residues: CASSMKEGNTEAFF. In nucleotides, the CDR3 is TGTGCCAGTAGTATGAAGGAGGGGAACACTGAAGCTTTCTTT.

This chain uses TRBV29-1 with TRBJ1-1, with 7 bases aligning to TRBD1. The V segment lost 6 bases and the J segment 4 bases; nucleotides outside the gene matches: 8. The CDR3 covers 13 residues. Germline V lookup: CDR1 SQVTM, CDR2 ANQGSEA. CDR3 in DNA: TGCAGCGTGGAGACAGGGACGGTCACTGAAGCTTTCTTT. Translation gives CSVETGTVTEAFF.

This clone was detected a few times. The chain joins TRBV11-2 to TRBJ1-4; D is uncertain. Between the trimmed V and J ends, which lost 3 bases and 9 bases, there was a span of 11 bases. The CDR3 is 13 residues long. Germline V CDR1 and CDR2: SGHAT, FQNNGV. The CDR3 region has the DNA TGTGCCAGCAGCTTGGGTATCGGTCAAAAACTGTTTTTT. Protein: CASSLGIGQKLFF.

The genes are TRBV27 and TRBJ2-4; 13 bases fit TRBD2. V lost 3 bases to trimming and J lost 4 bases; unmatched junction nucleotides: 0. The germline gives CDR1 MNHEY, CDR2 SMNVEV (reference sequence). There are 15 residues in the CDR3. Here the CDR3 DNA reads TGTGCCAGCAGTTTGACTAGCGGGAGGAAAAACATTCAGTACTTC. This gives the protein CASSLTSGRKNIQYF.

This clone was seen a single time. J is TRBJ2-7 and V is TRBV5-1; D is ambiguous. V lost 1 base and J lost 7, with 21 bases in between. This CDR3 has 16 amino acids. Looked up from germline, CDR1 is SGHRS and CDR2 is YFSETQ. The CDR3 bases are TGCGCCAGCAGCTTGCCCCTCGACGGCCTGGGTAGAGAGCAGTACTTC. Encoded protein: CASSLPLDGLGREQYF.

The chain has TRBV2 and TRBJ1-1; D perhaps matches TRBD1 (5 bases). The CDR3 is 15 amino acids. Trimming removed 6 bases at V and 2 bases at J, with 16 bases between. Germline CDR1 is SNHLY and CDR2 is FYNNEI. The CDR3 reads CASRLPGRKNTEAFF. In DNA form, the CDR3 reads TGTGCCAGCAGACTCCCGGGGCGGAAAAACACTGAAGCTTTCTTT.

Points on this clone: This sequence may be a read error, since a much larger clone differs from it by one base. The chain joins TRBV19 to TRBJ2-2; D gene uncertain. The germline V and J ends were trimmed by 1 base and 0 bases, with 3 bases remaining between them. The germline gives CDR1 LNHDA, CDR2 SQIVND (reference sequence). CDR3 length: 14 amino acids. CDR3 DNA: TGTGCCAGTAGTATAGTAGCGAACACCGGGGAGCTGTTTTTT. Translating it yields CASSIVANTGELFF.

This sequence joins TRBV5-5 and TRBJ1-1, with D uncertain. Trimming took 0 bases from V and 2 from J, leaving 8 bases between them. This CDR3 contains 14 residues. Per the germline V gene, CDR1 is SGHKS and CDR2 is YYEKEE (reference sequence). CDR3 DNA: TGTGCCAGCAGCTTGGGTCAGACTAACACTGAAGCTTTCTTT. Translating it yields CASSLGQTNTEAFF.

This clone appeared a single time. The chain recombines TRBV10-3 with TRBJ2-1, with 10 bases lining up with TRBD2. The CDR3 has 19 residues. The junction had 12 bases not matched to a gene; V was cut back by 4 bases and J by 0 bases. Germline CDR1 is ENHRY and CDR2 is SYGVKD. The CDR3 nucleotides are TGTGCCATCAGTGGAGGGTTGGAAGCGGGAGGGCCCTCCTACAATGAGCAGTTCTTC. Protein sequence: CAISGGLEAGGPSYNEQFF.

In this sample, this clone turned up a few times. V usage is TRBV9 and J usage is TRBJ1-1; D may be TRBD1 (5 bases). The CDR3 runs 15 residues. V lost 3 bases and J lost 7, with 19 bases in between. CDR1 is SGDLS, CDR2 YYNGEE, per germline. The CDR3 DNA is TGTGCCAGCAGCGCCAACTCCTACCGGGACGATGAAGCTTTCTTT. It specifies CASSANSYRDDEAFF.

The chain links TRBV19 to TRBJ1-2; a weak D match, TRBD1 (6 bases). Between the trimmed V and J ends, which lost 0 bases and 0 bases, there was a span of 8 bases. CDR1 is LNHDA and CDR2 is SQIVND in the germline V gene (reference sequence). The length of the CDR3 is 15 residues. CDR3 bases: TGTGCCAGTAGTATAGAGGACAGAACTAACTATGGCTACACCTTC. This codes for CASSIEDRTNYGYTF.

The rearrangement uses TRBV7-6 and TRBJ2-3; the D gene is possibly TRBD2 (7 bases). CDR3 length: 17 amino acids. CDR1 is SGHVS, CDR2 FNYEAQ, per germline. V lost 2 bases, J lost 3 bases, and 18 bases lay in between. As DNA, the CDR3 is TGTGCCAGCAGCTTAAGCGGGATCAGGGGCTCAACAGATACGCAGTATTTT. It codes for CASSLSGIRGSTDTQYF.

As concerns this clone: A junction boundary mismatches the germline segment, possibly from a read error. The chain employs TRBV27 and TRBJ2-2, with 11 bases that match TRBD2. The germline V gene has CDR1 MNHEY and CDR2 SMNVEV (reference sequence). The CDR3 spans 14 residues. For the CDR3, the DNA is TGTGCCACCAGTCGGACTAGCGGGCCCGGGGAGCTGTTTTTT. Amino acids: CATSRTSGPGELFF.

This chain uses TRBV30 with TRBJ1-1; D not certain. V was trimmed by 3 bases and J by 7 bases, leaving 15 bases between them. The CDR3 consists of 13 residues. CDR1 is GTSNPN, CDR2 SVGIG, per germline (reference sequence). This CDR3 is CAWSRKLPYEAFF. DNA for the CDR3: TGTGCCTGGAGCCGTAAGCTTCCCTATGAAGCTTTCTTT.

V is TRBV9 and J is TRBJ2-7; D assignment may be TRBD1 or TRBD2 (7 bases each). Germline lookup yields CDR1 SGDLS and CDR2 YYNGEE. V was trimmed by 4 bases and J by 2 bases, leaving 16 bases between them. This CDR3 has 15 residues. The CDR3 reads CASSSGGGVPYEQYF. CDR3 nucleotides: TGTGCCAGCAGCTCAGGGGGGGGAGTCCCCTACGAGCAGTACTTC.

The J gene is TRBJ1-2, the V gene TRBV30; D unresolved. Germline assignment: CDR1 GTSNPN and CDR2 SVGIG (reference sequence). Trimming removed 2 bases from V and 1 base from J, with 17 bases in between. This CDR3 is built from 16 residues. This chain's CDR3 is CAWSRRALVVNYGYTF. The CDR3 bases are TGTGCCTGGAGTAGAAGGGCCTTGGTTGTTAACTATGGCTACACCTTC.

This chain uses TRBV7-9 with TRBJ2-1; 8 bases are shared with TRBD2. CDR1 SEHNR and CDR2 FQNEAQ come from the germline V gene (reference sequence). Losses at the gene ends were 4 bases for V and 2 bases for J; bases not matched to a gene: 13. The CDR3 is 18 amino acids. CDR3: CASSSPATLAGTYNEQFF. The DNA for the CDR3 is TGTGCCAGCAGCTCGCCCGCAACGTTAGCGGGGACCTACAATGAGCAGTTCTTC.

The rearrangement uses TRBV10-2 and TRBJ1-1; unclear D gene. The CDR3 has 14 residues. V lost 5 bases and J 2 bases, leaving 12 bases between the germline ends. Germline V gives CDR1 WSHSY, CDR2 SAAADI. The CDR3 reads CASSKTLPNTEAFF. CDR3 nucleotide sequence: TGCGCCAGCAGTAAGACACTCCCTAACACTGAAGCTTTCTTT.

As concerns this clone: At the DNA level, this CDR3 is encoded by other sequences in the same sample as well. The chain employs TRBV9 and TRBJ2-1, with D unresolved. With 0 bases removed from V and 0 bases from J, the gap between germline ends came to 10 bases. The germline gives CDR1 SGDLS, CDR2 YYNGEE. This CDR3 has 16 residues. DNA for the CDR3: TGTGCCAGCAGCGTAGTACCTGCTAGCTCCTACAATGAGCAGTTCTTC. Translation: CASSVVPASSYNEQFF.

The chain links TRBV6-4 to TRBJ2-1, with D unclear. V was pared by 1 base and J by 0 bases, with 10 bases between. Per the germline V gene, CDR1 is MRHNA and CDR2 is SNTAGT. This CDR3 contains 16 residues. The CDR3 DNA follows: TGTGCCAGCAGTGACTGGCTCCAGAGCTCCTACAATGAGCAGTTCTTC. Protein: CASSDWLQSSYNEQFF.

J is TRBJ2-7 and V is TRBV4-2, with 7 nucleotides matching TRBD2. Per the germline V gene, CDR1 is LGHNA and CDR2 is YNFKEQ. The length of the CDR3 is 15 residues. J was trimmed by 0 bases and V by 5 bases; bases with no gene match: 7. As DNA, the CDR3 is TGTGCCAGCAGCTGGAGGGCGGGAGCCTCCTACGAGCAGTACTTC. Translated: CASSWRAGASYEQYF.

Only one count was recorded for this clone. The DNA of the CDR3 is TGTGCCAGCAGCTATACGATATACGGGACTAGGACTGAGCAGTTCTTC. Protein product: CASSYTIYGTRTEQFF. The J gene is TRBJ2-1, the V gene TRBV5-4; the match to TRBD2 covers 8 bases. The CDR3 has 16 residues. V shed 3 bases and J 9 bases; nucleotides not matched to a gene: 14. CDR1 SGHNT and CDR2 YYREEE come from the germline V gene (reference sequence).

As to this clone: At one boundary the junction diverges from the germline segment, which might be a read error. The chain recombines TRBV7-9 with TRBJ2-1, with 12 bases that match TRBD2. The germline CDR1 and CDR2 sequences are SEHNR and FQNEAQ (reference sequence). There are 13 residues in the CDR3. In DNA form, the CDR3 reads TGTGCCAGCAGCTTAGGGGGACTAGCGGGTCAGATCTTC. Residues: CASSLGGLAGQIF.

The chain combines TRBV7-8 with TRBJ2-1; 9 bases align to TRBD2. V was pared by 4 bases and J by 4 bases, with 8 bases of the junction left unmatched. Germline values: CDR1 SGHVS, CDR2 FQNEAQ. The CDR3 sequence is 16 residues long. The CDR3 reads CASSSEGTSRYNEQFF. CDR3 DNA: TGTGCCAGCAGCTCGGAAGGGACTAGCAGATACAATGAGCAGTTCTTC.